The clone carrying this T cell receptor beta chain was found many times. Antigen unknown. Germline assignment: CDR1 SGHDT and CDR2 YYEEEE. CDR3 length equals 15 residues. V dropped 4 bases and J dropped 5; count of bases not matched to a gene: 8. The data originate from a study of neurological immune-mediated disorders. Each TCR transcript was tagged with a 10-nucleotide random UMI during 5'RACE. TCRdb redid the calling of the 5' RACE reads with MiXCR, one entry per CDR3 protein. The sample has 42,000 or so distinct CDR3 sequences, approximately 2.4% seen once. Study-level findings and limits: Across subjects, no CDR3 amino acid sequence appeared in expanded clones of more than one subject, a finding that suggested private repertoires in all groups. Phylogenetic grouping put 18 of 34 multiple sclerosis patients' repertoires into one related-CDR3 cluster, a possible signature.

It was from 2 million PBMCs stored at -80 C that the unsorted libraries were obtained. The source is a man aged 25-45 years with multiple sclerosis. The rearrangement joins TRBV5-6 to TRBJ2-1; 8 bases are a match to TRBD1. Sequencing input: PBMCs. This CDR3 is CASSPDRGVNNEQFF. The CDR3, as DNA: TGTGCCAGCAGCCCTGACAGGGGCGTAAACAATGAGCAGTTCTTC. Drawing the rest from reference TRBV5-6 and TRBJ2-1, the complete variable domain is DAGVTQSPTHLIKTRGQQVTLRCSPKSGHDTVSWYQQALGQGPQFIFQYYEEEERQRGNFPDRFSGHQFPNYSSELNVNALLLGDSALYLCASSPDRGVNNEQFFGPGTRLTVL.